The 11 T cell receptor beta chains presented below share a single source sample, sequenced in a study of T-cell memory formation after mild COVID-19. TCRdb re-derived calls from the 5' RACE reads in MiXCR, one entry per CDR3 protein. The sample carries 410,000 or so distinct CDR3 sequences, 20% to 30% recorded once. Sample: PBMCs or a T cell subset sorted from them (not recorded which). The origin of the receptors is an adult woman who had mild COVID-19 (a few samples of this study predate the infection). Cell type and time point are not known.

V usage is TRBV6-5 and J usage is TRBJ1-2, with D possibly matching TRBD1 (6 bases). V dropped 6 bases and J dropped 4 bases, with 18 bases sitting between them. Germline loops: CDR1 MNHEY, CDR2 SVGAGI. The CDR3 contains 15 residues. Here the CDR3 reads CASSPRTASRYGYTF. Written as DNA, the CDR3 is TGTGCCAGCAGCCCCAGGACAGCATCGCGCTATGGCTACACCTTC.

The chain uses TRBV4-3 and TRBJ1-1; D is ambiguous. Per germline, CDR1 LGHNA and CDR2 YSLEER. This CDR3 region has 15 residues. V gave up 4 bases and J gave up 3 bases, with 15 bases separating them. The CDR3 sequence is CASSPYGVDDTEAFF. The CDR3 DNA sequence: TGCGCCAGCAGCCCCTATGGGGTTGACGACACTGAAGCTTTCTTT.

The sample holds a few counts of this clonotype. The chain links TRBV15 to TRBJ2-7; tentative D call: TRBD1 (5 bases). CDR3 size: 15 residues. Trimming stripped 5 bases from V and 4 bases from J, with 18 bases between. CDR1 LNHNV and CDR2 YYDKDF come from the germline V gene (reference sequence). The DNA of the CDR3 is TGTGCCACCAGCCCCACGCAACGCCAGGGATACGAGCAGTACTTC. Translated: CATSPTQRQGYEQYF.

The V and J genes are TRBV4-1 and TRBJ2-5, with TRBD2 identical over 7 bases. CDR3 length equals 16 residues. V gave up 2 bases and J gave up 2 bases; unmatched junction bases: 8. Germline assignment: CDR1 MGHRA and CDR2 YSYEKL. The CDR3 nucleotides are TGCGCCAGCAGCCAACCAAGCGGGGCCTGGCAAGAGACCCAGTACTTC. It encodes CASSQPSGAWQETQYF.

This clonotype was detected only a few times. This chain links TRBV29-1 with TRBJ1-2; D is undetermined. The V end was cut by 6 bases, the J end by 6 bases, with 20 bases between. The length of the CDR3 is 14 residues. CDR1 SQVTM and CDR2 ANQGSEA come from the germline V gene. The CDR3 DNA follows: TGCAGCGTGGGTTGGGATTGGCAGAACAATGGCTACACCTTC. It codes for CSVGWDWQNNGYTF.

This clonotype was seen a few times. The chain has TRBV29-1 and TRBJ2-2; D is uncertain. Trimming left V 5 bases short and J 2 bases short, with 9 bases between. The CDR3 is made up of 13 amino acids. Germline CDR1 is SQVTM and CDR2 is ANQGSEA. The CDR3 bases are TGCAGCGTTAAAGCCACTAACACCGGGGAGCTGTTTTTT. Amino acid sequence: CSVKATNTGELFF.

V is TRBV19 and J is TRBJ2-2; D is undetermined. The V end was cut by 3 bases, the J end by 3 bases, with 8 bases between. This CDR3 has 14 amino acids. CDR1 and CDR2 (germline): LNHDA, SQIVND (reference sequence). This chain's CDR3 is CASSIRTDTGELFF. The CDR3 DNA sequence: TGTGCCAGTAGTATTCGGACGGACACCGGGGAGCTGTTTTTT.

The sample holds many counts of this clonotype. The V gene is TRBV9, the J gene TRBJ1-1; D might be TRBD1 (6 bases). The germline V gene encodes CDR1 SGDLS and CDR2 YYNGEE. Trimming shortened V by 3 bases and J by 1 base, and 7 bases separated the two germline ends. The CDR3 sequence is 13 residues long. The CDR3 protein is CASSATGNTEAFF. The CDR3 DNA reads as TGTGCCAGCAGCGCGACAGGGAACACTGAAGCTTTCTTT.

This clonotype was found a few times. The CDR3 sequence is CASSLLAGGPSDTQYF. The CDR3 DNA reads as TGTGCCAGCAGCTTACTAGCGGGGGGGCCCTCAGATACGCAGTATTTT. J is TRBJ2-3 and V is TRBV7-9; 12 nucleotides match TRBD2. With 2 bases clipped from V and 4 bases from J, the junction kept 4 bases outside the gene matches. The germline V gene encodes CDR1 SEHNR and CDR2 FQNEAQ (reference sequence). The length of the CDR3 is 16 residues.

V gene TRBV5-1 combines with J gene TRBJ2-3, with 7 bases lining up with TRBD1. The junction had 8 bases not matched to a gene; V was cut back by 3 bases and J by 4 bases. The CDR3 sequence is 15 residues long. Germline values: CDR1 SGHRS, CDR2 YFSETQ. The CDR3 DNA is TGCGCCAGCAGCTCCCGACAGGGTTTGGCAGATACGCAGTATTTT. It yields the protein CASSSRQGLADTQYF.

This clonotype was detected a few times. The V gene is TRBV21-1, the J gene TRBJ1-1. TRBV21-1 is marked as a pseudogene. The CDR3 runs 15 residues. The CDR3 DNA follows: TGTGCCAGCAGCGCCCCCACAGGGAGGGGCACTGAAGCTTTCTTT. It translates to CASSAPTGRGTEAFF.